There are a few counts of the clone carrying this TCR beta chain. There are 12 residues in the CDR3. Germline values: CDR1 SGHDN, CDR2 FVKESK. Trimming removed 2 bases from V and 3 bases from J, with 5 bases in between. This sample is part of a study of cytotoxic CD8 clonotypes in ibrutinib-treated CLL. Sequencing was performed with immunoSEQ multiplex PCR; in TCRdb, only in-frame clones are kept and a portion is missing. The sample holds some 310,000 clones, 70% to 80% seen once. Sequenced material: PBMCs, taken before ibrutinib treatment. The chain joins TRBV14 to TRBJ2-7; no firm D call. The receptor's source is a human donor with chronic lymphocytic leukemia. The CDR3 DNA is TGTGCCAGCAGCCAACTCGGCTACGAGCAGTACTTC. Its protein product is CASSQLGYEQYF.